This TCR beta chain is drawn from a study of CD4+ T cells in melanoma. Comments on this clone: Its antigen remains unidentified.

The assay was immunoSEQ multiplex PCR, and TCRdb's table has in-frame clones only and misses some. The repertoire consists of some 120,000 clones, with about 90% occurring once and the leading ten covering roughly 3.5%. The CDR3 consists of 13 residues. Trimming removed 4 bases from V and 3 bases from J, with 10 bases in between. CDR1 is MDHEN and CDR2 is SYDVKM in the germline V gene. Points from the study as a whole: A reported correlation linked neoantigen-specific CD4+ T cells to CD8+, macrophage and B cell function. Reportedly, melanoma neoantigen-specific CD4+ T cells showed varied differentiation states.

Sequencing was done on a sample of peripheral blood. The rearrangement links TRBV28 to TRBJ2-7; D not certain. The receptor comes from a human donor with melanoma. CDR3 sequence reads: CASSSGLFYEQYF. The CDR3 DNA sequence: TGTGCCAGCAGTTCAGGTCTCTTCTACGAGCAGTACTTC.